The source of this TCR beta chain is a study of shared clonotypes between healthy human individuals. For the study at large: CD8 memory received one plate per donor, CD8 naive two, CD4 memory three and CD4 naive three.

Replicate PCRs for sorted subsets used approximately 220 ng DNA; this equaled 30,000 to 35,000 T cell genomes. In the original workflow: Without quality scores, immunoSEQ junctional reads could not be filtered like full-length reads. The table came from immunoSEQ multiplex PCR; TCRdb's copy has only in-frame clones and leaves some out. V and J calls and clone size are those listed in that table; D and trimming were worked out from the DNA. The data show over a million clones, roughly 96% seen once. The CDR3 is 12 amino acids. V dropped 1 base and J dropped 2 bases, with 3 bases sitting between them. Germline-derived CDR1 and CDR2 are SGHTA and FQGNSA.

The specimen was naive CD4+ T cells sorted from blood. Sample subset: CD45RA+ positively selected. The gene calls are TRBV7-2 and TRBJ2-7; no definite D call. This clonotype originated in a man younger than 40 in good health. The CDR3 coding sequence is TGTGCCAGCAGCTTAGACACCTACGAGCAGTACTTC. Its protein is CASSLDTYEQYF.